This T cell receptor beta chain derives from a study of T cell responses to AZD1222 COVID-19 vaccine. Points from the study as a whole: Of the AZD1222 recipients, only five to seven were seropositive at baseline. Researchers report vaccine-associated CD4 TCRs spanning spike, with dominance at 160-218 and 743-854.

This clone appeared a few times. Its antigen is unknown. Germline values: CDR1 KGHDR, CDR2 SFDVKD. V was cut by 9 bases and J by 0 bases, with 10 bases left in between. The CDR3 spans 13 residues. The assay was immunoSEQ multiplex PCR, and TCRdb's table has in-frame clones only and misses some. This table has about 160,000 clones, about 90% appearing once. The sequence derives from an adult in good health. The sequencing here drew on peripheral blood, taken on day 0 of MenACWY control vaccination. This chain joins TRBV24-1 and TRBJ1-1; weak D call: TRBD1 (5 bases). CDR3 sequence: CATVDRLNTEAFF. The CDR3, as DNA: TGTGCCACCGTCGACAGACTGAACACTGAAGCTTTCTTT.